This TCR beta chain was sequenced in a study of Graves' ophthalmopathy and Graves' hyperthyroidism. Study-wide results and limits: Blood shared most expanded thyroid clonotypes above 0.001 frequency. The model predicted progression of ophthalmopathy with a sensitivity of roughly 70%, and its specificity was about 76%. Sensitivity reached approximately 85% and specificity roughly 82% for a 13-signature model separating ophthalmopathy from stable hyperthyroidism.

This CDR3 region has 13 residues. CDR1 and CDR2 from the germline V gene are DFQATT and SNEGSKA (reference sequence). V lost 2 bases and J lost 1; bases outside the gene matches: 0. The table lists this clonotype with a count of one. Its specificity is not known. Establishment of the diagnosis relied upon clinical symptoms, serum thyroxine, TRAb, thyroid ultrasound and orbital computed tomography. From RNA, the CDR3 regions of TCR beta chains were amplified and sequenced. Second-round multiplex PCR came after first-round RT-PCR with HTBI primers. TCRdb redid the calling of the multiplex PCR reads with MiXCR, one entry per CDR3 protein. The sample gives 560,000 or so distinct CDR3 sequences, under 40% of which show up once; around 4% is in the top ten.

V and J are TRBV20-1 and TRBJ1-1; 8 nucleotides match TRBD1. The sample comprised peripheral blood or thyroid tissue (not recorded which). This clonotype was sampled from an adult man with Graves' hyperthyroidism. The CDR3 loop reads CSARQGANTEAFF. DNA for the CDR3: TGCAGTGCTAGACAGGGGGCGAACACTGAAGCTTTCTTT.